The text below deals with one T cell receptor (beta chain). With V trimmed by 9 bases and J by 9 bases, 9 bases remained unmatched. This CDR3 spans 15 amino acids. CDR1 is MNHEY, CDR2 SMNVEV, per germline (reference sequence). TCRdb's table, derived via immunoSEQ multiplex PCR, lists solely in-frame clones and lacks some. This table has some 56,000 clones, 90% to 95% appearing once. These data come from a study of control samples from healthy donors and cancer patients. This sequence joins TRBV27 and TRBJ2-1; 15 bases map to TRBD2. Input material: blood. The receptor's source is a man aged 30 to 39 in good health. CDR3 nucleotides: TGTGCCAGTTCCTATCAGGGACTAGCGGGAGGTGAGCAGTTCTTC. It translates to CASSYQGLAGGEQFF.